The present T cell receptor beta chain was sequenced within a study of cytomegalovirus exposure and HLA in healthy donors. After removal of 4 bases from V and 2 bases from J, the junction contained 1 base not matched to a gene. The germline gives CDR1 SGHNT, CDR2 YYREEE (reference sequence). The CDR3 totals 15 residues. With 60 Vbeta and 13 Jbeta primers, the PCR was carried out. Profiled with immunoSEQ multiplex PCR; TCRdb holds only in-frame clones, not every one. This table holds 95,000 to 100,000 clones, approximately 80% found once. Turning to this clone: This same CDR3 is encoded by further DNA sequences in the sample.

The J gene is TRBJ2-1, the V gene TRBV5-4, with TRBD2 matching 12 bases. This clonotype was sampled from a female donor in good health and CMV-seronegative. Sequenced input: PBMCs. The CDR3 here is CASSLAGGTYNEQFF. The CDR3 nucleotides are TGTGCCAGCAGCCTAGCGGGGGGGACCTACAATGAGCAGTTCTTC.